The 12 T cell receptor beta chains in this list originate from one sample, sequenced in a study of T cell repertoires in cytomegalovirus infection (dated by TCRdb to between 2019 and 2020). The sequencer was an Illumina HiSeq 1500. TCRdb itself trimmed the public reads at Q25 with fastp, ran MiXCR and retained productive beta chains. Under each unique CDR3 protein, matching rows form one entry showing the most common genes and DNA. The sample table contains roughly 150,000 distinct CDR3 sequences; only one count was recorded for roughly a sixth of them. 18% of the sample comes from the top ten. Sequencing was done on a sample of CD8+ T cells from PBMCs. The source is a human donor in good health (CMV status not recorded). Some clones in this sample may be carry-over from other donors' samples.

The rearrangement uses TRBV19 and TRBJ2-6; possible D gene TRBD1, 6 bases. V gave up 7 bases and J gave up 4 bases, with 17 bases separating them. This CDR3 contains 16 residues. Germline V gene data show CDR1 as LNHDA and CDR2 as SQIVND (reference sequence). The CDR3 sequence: CASTAQGMSGANVLTF. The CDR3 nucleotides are TGTGCCAGTACTGCCCAGGGGATGAGCGGGGCCAACGTCCTGACTTTC.

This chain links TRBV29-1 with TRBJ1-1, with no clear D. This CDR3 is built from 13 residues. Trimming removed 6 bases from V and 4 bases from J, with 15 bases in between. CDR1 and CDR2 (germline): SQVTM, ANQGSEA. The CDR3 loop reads CSVPSGVPTEAFF. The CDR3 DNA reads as TGCAGCGTGCCGAGTGGGGTTCCCACTGAAGCTTTCTTT.

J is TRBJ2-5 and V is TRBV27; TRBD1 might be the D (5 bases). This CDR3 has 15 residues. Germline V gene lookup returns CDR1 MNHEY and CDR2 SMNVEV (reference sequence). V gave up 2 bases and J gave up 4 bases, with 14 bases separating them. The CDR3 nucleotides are TGTGCCAGCAGTTTACGAGCGTTAAGGGGAGAGACCCAGTACTTC. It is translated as CASSLRALRGETQYF.

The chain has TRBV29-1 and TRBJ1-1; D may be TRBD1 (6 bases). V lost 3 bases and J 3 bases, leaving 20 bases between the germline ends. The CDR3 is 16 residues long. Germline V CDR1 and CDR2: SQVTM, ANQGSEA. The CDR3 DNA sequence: TGCAGCGTTGATGAACAGGGTGGGAGTTGGGACACTGAAGCTTTCTTT. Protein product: CSVDEQGGSWDTEAFF.

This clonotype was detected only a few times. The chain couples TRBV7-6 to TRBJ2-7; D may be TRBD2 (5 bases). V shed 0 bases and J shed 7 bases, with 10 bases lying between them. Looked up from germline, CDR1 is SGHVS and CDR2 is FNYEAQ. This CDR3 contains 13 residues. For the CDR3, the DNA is TGTGCCAGCAGCTTAGCGGAAGGGAGTGAGCAGTACTTC. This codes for CASSLAEGSEQYF.

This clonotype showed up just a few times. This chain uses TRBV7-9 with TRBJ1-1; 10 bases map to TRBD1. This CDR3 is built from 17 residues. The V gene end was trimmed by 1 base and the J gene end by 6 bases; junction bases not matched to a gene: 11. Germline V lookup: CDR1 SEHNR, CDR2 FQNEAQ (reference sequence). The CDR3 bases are TGTGCCAGCAGCTTAGTGGGTGACAGGGGGCTGAGGGCTGAAGCTTTCTTT. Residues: CASSLVGDRGLRAEAFF. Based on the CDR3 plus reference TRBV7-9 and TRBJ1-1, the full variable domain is DTGVSQNPRHKITKRGQNVTFRCDPISEHNRLYWYRQTLGQGPEFLTYFQNEAQLEKSRLLSDRFSAERPKGSFSTLEIQRTEQGDSAMYLCASSLVGDRGLRAEAFFGQGTRLTVV.

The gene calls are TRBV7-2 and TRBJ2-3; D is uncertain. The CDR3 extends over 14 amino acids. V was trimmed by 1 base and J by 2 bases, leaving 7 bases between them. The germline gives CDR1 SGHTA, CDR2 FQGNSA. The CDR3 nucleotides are TGTGCCAGCAGCTTAGGCTACGTCACAGATACGCAGTATTTT. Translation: CASSLGYVTDTQYF. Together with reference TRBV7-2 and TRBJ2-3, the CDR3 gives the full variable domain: GAGVSQSPSNKVTEKGKDVELRCDPISGHTALYWYRQSLGQGLEFLIYFQGNSAPDKSGLPSDRFSAERTGGSVSTLTIQRTQQEDSAVYLCASSLGYVTDTQYFGPGTRLTVL.

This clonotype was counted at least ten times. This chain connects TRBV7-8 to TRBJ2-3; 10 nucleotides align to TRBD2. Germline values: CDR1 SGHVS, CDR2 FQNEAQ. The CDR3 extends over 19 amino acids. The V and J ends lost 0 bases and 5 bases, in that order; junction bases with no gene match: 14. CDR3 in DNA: TGTGCCAGCAGCTTAGCCTCTCGTGGAGCGGGGGGGCCCGAAGATACGCAGTATTTT. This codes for CASSLASRGAGGPEDTQYF.

CDR3 protein: CASSQAGAFTYGYTF. As DNA, the CDR3 is TGCGCCAGCAGCCAAGCAGGGGCGTTCACCTATGGCTACACCTTC. The chain uses TRBV4-1 and TRBJ1-2; a possible D gene is TRBD1 (6 bases). The germline V gene encodes CDR1 MGHRA and CDR2 YSYEKL. The CDR3 runs to 15 residues. Trimming removed 1 base at V and 4 bases at J, with 13 bases between.

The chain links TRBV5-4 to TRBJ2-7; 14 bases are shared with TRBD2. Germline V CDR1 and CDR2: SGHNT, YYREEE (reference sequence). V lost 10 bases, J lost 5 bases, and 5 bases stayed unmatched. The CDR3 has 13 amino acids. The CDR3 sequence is CAWTSGGTHEQYF. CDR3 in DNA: TGTGCCTGGACTAGCGGGGGGACCCACGAGCAGTACTTC.

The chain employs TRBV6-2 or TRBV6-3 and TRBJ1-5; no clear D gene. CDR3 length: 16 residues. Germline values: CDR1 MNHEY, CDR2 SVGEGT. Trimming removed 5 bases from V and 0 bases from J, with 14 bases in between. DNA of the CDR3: TGTGCCAGCAGTGACGACGGAACCTATAGCAATCAGCCCCAGCATTTT. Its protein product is CASSDDGTYSNQPQHF.

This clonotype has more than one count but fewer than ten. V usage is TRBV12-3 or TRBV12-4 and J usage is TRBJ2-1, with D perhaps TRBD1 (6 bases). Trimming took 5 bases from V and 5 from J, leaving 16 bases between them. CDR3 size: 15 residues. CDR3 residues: CASSGSGTLNNEQFF. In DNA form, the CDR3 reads TGTGCCAGCAGTGGGTCCGGGACACTTAACAATGAGCAGTTCTTC.